Reported below is one T cell receptor beta chain. The CDR3 is 14 residues long. The germline CDR1 and CDR2 sequences are SEHNR and FQNEAQ (reference sequence). V gave up 5 bases and J gave up 0 bases, with 7 bases separating them. The data are from a study of blood T cell repertoires in COVID-19. Libraries were prepared by immunoSEQ multiplex PCR; TCRdb keeps only in-frame clonotypes and omits some of them. Among roughly 30,000 clones listed, roughly nine tenths were seen once. This clonotype originated in a man older than 75 with acute or convalescent COVID-19. Sample: peripheral blood. The chain carries TRBV7-9 and TRBJ1-4, with D possibly matching TRBD1 (5 bases). CDR3 in amino acids: CASSPGTTNEKLFF. The CDR3 nucleotides are TGTGCCAGCAGCCCAGGGACAACTAATGAAAAACTGTTTTTT.